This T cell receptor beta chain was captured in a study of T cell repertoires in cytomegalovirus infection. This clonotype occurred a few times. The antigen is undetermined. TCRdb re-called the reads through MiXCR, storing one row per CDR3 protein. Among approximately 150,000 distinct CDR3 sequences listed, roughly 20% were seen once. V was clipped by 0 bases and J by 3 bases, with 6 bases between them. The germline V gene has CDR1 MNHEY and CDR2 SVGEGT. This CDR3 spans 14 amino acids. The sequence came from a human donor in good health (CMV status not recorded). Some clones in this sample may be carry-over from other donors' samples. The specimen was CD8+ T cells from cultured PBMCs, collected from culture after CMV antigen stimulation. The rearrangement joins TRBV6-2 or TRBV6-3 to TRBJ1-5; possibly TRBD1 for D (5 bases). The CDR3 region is CASSYSDINQPQHF. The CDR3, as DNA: TGTGCCAGCAGTTACTCGGACATCAATCAGCCCCAGCATTTT.